This T cell receptor beta chain stems from a study of CD8 T cells in Susac syndrome. Random hexamers were used to reverse transcribe an amount of 0.5 to 1 ug RNA. It was immunoSEQ multiplex PCR that amplified TCR beta CDR3 across 54 Vbeta and 13 Jbeta. MiXCR was run by TCRdb on the immunoSEQ multiplex PCR reads, yielding one entry per CDR3 protein. The sample holds 200,000 to 250,000 distinct CDR3 sequences, around 93% seen once. Sequencing targeted TCR beta in blood CD8+ and CD4+ T cells. Through negative isolation, CD4+ and CD8+ T cells were obtained, while TEMRA cells were enriched using FACS. The TCR sequence derives from a human donor with multiple sclerosis. The sample consisted of CD4+ T cells from PBMCs.

The CDR3 protein is CSASREGTNTEAFF. The CDR3 region has the DNA TGCAGTGCTAGTCGAGAGGGGACGAACACTGAAGCTTTCTTT. The chain joins TRBV20-1 to TRBJ1-1; D perhaps matches TRBD1 (5 bases). V was shortened by 3 bases and J by 1 base, with 12 bases between the two germline ends. Looked up from germline, CDR1 is DFQATT and CDR2 is SNEGSKA (reference sequence). The CDR3 has 14 amino acids.